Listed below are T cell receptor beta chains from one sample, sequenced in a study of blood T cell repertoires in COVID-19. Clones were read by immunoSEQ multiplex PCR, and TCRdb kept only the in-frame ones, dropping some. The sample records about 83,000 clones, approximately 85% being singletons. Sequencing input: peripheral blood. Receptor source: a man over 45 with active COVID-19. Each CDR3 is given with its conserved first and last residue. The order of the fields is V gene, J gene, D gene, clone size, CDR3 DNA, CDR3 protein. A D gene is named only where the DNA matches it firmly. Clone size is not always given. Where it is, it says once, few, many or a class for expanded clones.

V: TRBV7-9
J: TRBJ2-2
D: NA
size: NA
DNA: TGTGCCAGCAGCTCGGACAGAGAGTTCACCGGGGAGCTGTTTTTT
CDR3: CASSSDREFTGELFF

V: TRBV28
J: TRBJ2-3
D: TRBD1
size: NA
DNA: TGTGCCAGCAGGGTAGGACAGGGGGGGGATACGCAGTATTTT
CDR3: CASRVGQGGDTQYF

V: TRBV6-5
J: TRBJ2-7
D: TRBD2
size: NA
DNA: TGTGCCAGCAGTTCCCCCGGGACTAGCGGGAGGAACGAGCAGTACTTC
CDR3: CASSSPGTSGRNEQYF

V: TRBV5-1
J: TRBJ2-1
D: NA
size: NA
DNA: TGCGCCAGCAGCGTGAGCTGGACAGCCTACAATGAGCAGTTCTTC
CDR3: CASSVSWTAYNEQFF

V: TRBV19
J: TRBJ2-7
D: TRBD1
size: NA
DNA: TGTGCCAGTAGTAACAGGGGGCGGTACGAGCAGTACTTC
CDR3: CASSNRGRYEQYF

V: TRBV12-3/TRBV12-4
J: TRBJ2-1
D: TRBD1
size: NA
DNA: TGTGCCAGCAGTAAGGACAGGGGACTTGAGCAGTTCTTC
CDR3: CASSKDRGLEQFF

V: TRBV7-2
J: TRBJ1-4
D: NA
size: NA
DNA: TGTGCCAGCAGCCAAGACAGGCGAACTAATGAAAAACTGTTTTTT
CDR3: CASSQDRRTNEKLFF

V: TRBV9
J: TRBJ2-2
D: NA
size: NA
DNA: TGTGCCAGCAGCGTAGCTTCGGGGAACACCGGGGAGCTGTTTTTT
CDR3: CASSVASGNTGELFF

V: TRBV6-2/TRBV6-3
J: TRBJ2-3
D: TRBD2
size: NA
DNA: TGTGCCAGCAGCAAAATACCCGGACTAGCGGGTACAGATACGCAGTATTTT
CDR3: CASSKIPGLAGTDTQYF

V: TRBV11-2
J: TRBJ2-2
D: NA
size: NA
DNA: TGTGCCAGCAGCCATGGACAGAACACCGGGGAGCTGTTTTTT
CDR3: CASSHGQNTGELFF

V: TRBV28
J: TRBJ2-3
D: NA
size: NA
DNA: TGTGCCAGCAGTTCTATAGTAAAGAGTCTGTATTTT
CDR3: CASSSIVKSLYF

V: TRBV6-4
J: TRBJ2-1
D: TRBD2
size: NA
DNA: TGTGCCAGCAGTCCGGGACTAGATTTTGAGCAGTTCTTC
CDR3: CASSPGLDFEQFF

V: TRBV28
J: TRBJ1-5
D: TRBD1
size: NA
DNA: TGTGCCAGCAGGCGTAGGGTGGCAGGGGGAAATCAGCCCCAGCATTTT
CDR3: CASRRRVAGGNQPQHF

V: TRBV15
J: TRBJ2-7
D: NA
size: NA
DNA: TGTGCCACCAGCAGTCAAAATGCCAGGGTGCAATACGAGCAGTACTTC
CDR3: CATSSQNARVQYEQYF

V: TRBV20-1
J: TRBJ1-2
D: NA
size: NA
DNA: TGCAGTGCTAGCAGGGCAGCTGGCTACACCTTC
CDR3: CSASRAAGYTF

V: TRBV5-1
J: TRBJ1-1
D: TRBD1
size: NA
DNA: TGCGCCAGCAGCTCGACAGGGGCTCAACATCGGGGCACTGAAGCTTTCTTT
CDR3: CASSSTGAQHRGTEAFF

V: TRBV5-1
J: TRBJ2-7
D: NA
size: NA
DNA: TGCGCCAGCAGCCGGGCAGGGAATGTCTACGAGCAGTACTTC
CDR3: CASSRAGNVYEQYF

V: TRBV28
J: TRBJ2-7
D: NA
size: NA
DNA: TGTGCCAGCCGCCTCCGGAGCTCGGCGGGAGAGCAGTACTTC
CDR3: CASRLRSSAGEQYF

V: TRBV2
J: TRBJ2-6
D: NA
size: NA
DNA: TGTGCCAGCAGTGAAGAAGGGGCAGGAGCCAACGTCCTGACTTTC
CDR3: CASSEEGAGANVLTF

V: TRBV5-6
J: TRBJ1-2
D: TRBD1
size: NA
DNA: TGTGCCAGCAGCTTAGGGACAGGGATATTGGGTGGCTACACCTTC
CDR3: CASSLGTGILGGYTF

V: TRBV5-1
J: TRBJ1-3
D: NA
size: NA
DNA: TGCGCCAGCAGCTTTACGGGTTCTGGAAACACCATATATTTT
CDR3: CASSFTGSGNTIYF

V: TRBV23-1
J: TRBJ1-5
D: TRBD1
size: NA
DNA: TGCGCCAGCAGTCAATCTTTGCGACAGGGGAATCAGCCCCAGCATTTT
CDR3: CASSQSLRQGNQPQHF

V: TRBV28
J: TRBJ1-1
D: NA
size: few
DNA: TGTGCCAGCAGTACTTTCAGGGCCATGAACACTGAAGCTTTCTTT
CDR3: CASSTFRAMNTEAFF

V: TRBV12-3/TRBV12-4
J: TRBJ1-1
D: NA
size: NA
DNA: TGTGCCAGCAGACAAAAAGGGGCCACTTTCTTT
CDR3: CASRQKGATFF

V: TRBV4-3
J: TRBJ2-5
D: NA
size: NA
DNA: TGCGCCAGCAGCCTTCGGCACAGCCTGGCTGGAGAGACCCAGTACTTC
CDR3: CASSLRHSLAGETQYF

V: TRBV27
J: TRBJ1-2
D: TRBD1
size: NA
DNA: TGTGCCAGCAGTTTACGTGGGGGACAGGGAAGTGTTAAACGCTATGGCTACACCTTC
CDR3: CASSLRGGQGSVKRYGYTF

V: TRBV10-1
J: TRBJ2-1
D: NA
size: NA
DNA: TGCGCCAGCAGTGAGTCGGCGGGACAGCCTAATGAGCAGTTCTTC
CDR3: CASSESAGQPNEQFF

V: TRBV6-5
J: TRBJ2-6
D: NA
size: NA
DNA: TGTGCCAGCAGTTCCCGACTGATCTCTGGGGCCAACGTCCTGACTTTC
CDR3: CASSSRLISGANVLTF

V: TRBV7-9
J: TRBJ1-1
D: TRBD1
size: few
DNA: TGTGCCAGCAGCTTCCAGGGGGCGAACACTGAAGCTTTCTTT
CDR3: CASSFQGANTEAFF

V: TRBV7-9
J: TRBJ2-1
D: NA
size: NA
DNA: TGTGCCAGCAGCAGAGGAGAGCAGTTCTTC
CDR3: CASSRGEQFF

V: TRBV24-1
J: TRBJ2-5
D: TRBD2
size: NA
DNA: TGTGCCACCAGTGACCCAGTAACTAGCGGAGAGACCCAGTACTTC
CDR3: CATSDPVTSGETQYF

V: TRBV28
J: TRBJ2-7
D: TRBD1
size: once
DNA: TGTGCCAGCAGCCGACAGGGGGCGAGCTCCTACGAGCAGTACTTC
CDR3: CASSRQGASSYEQYF

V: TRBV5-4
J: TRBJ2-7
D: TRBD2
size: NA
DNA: TGTGCCAGCAGCTGGGGGACTACCTACGAGCAGTACTTC
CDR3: CASSWGTTYEQYF

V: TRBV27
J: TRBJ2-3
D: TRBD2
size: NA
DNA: TGTGCCAGCAGAAGCACGGGACTAGCGGGAGGTGGAGATACGCAGTATTTT
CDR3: CASRSTGLAGGGDTQYF

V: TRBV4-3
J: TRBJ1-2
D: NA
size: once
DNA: TGCGCCAGCAGCCCTAATGGAGAAGGAGGGCACGGCTACACCTTC
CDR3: CASSPNGEGGHGYTF

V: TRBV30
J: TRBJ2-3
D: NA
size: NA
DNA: TGTGCCTGGAAAGGGCCTAGCTATAGCACAGATACGCAGTATTTT
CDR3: CAWKGPSYSTDTQYF